This paragraph reports one T cell receptor beta chain. The antigen remains undetermined. The entry originates in a study of cytomegalovirus exposure and HLA in healthy donors. Study-wide findings and caveats: High specificity and sensitivity for cytomegalovirus status were reported for the classifier. A prior analysis recorded that most TCR beta V segments were productive about 87% or about 30% of the time. Cytomegalovirus-associated TCR beta chains were listed, numbering 164. The study dropped some indistinguishable V segments, TRBV6-2 and TRBV6-3 among them.

PCR primers comprised 60 Vbeta and 13 Jbeta primers. Measured with immunoSEQ multiplex PCR; TCRdb has only the in-frame clones, and not every one. The table includes 200,000 to 250,000 clones, 76% detected once. Germline V lookup: CDR1 SGHNT, CDR2 YYREEE (reference sequence). This CDR3 is built from 15 residues. V trimming: 0 bases; J trimming: 5 bases; junction bases outside the gene matches: 3. This TCR came from a man aged 18 to 30 in good health and CMV-seronegative. The chain carries TRBV5-4 and TRBJ2-2; 8 positions agree with TRBD1. Sample: PBMCs. The CDR3 coding sequence is TGTGCCAGCAGCTTGGGAGGACAGGGTACCGGGGAGCTGTTTTTT. Protein sequence: CASSLGGQGTGELFF. The variable domain in full, with the rest retrieved from reference TRBV5-4 and TRBJ2-2, is ETGVTQSPTHLIKTRGQQVTLRCSSQSGHNTVSWYQQALGQGPQFIFQYYREEENGRGNFPPRFSGLQFPNYSSELNVNALELDDSALYLCASSLGGQGTGELFFGEGSRLTVL.